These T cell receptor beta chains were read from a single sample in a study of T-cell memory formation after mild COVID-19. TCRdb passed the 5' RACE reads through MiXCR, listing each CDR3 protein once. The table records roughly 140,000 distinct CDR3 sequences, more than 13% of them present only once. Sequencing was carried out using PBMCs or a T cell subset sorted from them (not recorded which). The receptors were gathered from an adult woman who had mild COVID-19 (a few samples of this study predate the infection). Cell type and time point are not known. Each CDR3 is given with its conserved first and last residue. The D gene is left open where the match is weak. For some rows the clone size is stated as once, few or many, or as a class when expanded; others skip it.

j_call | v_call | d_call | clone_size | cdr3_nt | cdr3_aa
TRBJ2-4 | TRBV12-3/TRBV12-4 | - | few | TGTGCCAGCAAAAACCGGGACCTAGGTAACATTCAGTACTTC | CASKNRDLGNIQYF
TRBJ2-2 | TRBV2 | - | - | TGTGCCAGCGCCGGGACCCCCACCGGGGAGCTGTTTTTT | CASAGTPTGELFF
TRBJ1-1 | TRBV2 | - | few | TGTGCCAGCAGGGACAGAGGATCCGAAGCTTTCTTT | CASRDRGSEAFF
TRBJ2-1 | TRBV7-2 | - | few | TGTGCCAGCAGCTTAGCGCGGGTTGGGCGCTACAATGAGCAGTTCTTC | CASSLARVGRYNEQFF
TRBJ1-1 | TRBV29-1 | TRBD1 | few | TGCAGCGGGAGAACAGGGGGTCCCACTGAAGCTTTCTTT | CSGRTGGPTEAFF
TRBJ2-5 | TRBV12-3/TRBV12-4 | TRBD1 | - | TGTGCCAGCAGTTTAAGGCCCCCGGGACAGCAAGAGACCCAGTACTTC | CASSLRPPGQQETQYF
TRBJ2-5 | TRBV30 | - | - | TGTGCCTGGACTCCAACGGGGTCATGGGAGACCCAGTACTTC | CAWTPTGSWETQYF
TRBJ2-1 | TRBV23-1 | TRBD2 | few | TGCGCCAGCAGTCAATCAAAGGGACTAGCACACAATGAGCAGTTCTTC | CASSQSKGLAHNEQFF
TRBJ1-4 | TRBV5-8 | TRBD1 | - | TGTGCCAGCAGCCGTCCCGGGACAGGGTCCACTAATGAAAAACTGTTTTTT | CASSRPGTGSTNEKLFF
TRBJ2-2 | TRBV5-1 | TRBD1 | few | TGCGCCAGCAGCTTGGGATCAGGGGGCCACCCGAACACCGGGGAGCTGTTTTTT | CASSLGSGGHPNTGELFF
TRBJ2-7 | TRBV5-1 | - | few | TGCGCCAGCAGTAGAGACAACGATTACGAGCAGTACTTC | CASSRDNDYEQYF
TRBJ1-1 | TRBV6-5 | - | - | TGTGCCAGCACCTCGGACGTCCGGGAAAAGACTGAAGCTTTCTTT | CASTSDVREKTEAFF
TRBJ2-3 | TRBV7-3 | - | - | TGTGCCAGCAGCTTAAATTTGGTACTCACAGATACGCAGTATTTT | CASSLNLVLTDTQYF
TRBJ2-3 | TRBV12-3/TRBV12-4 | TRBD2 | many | TGTGCCAGCAGTACGGGGACTAGCGGGGGGACTTATAGCACAGATACGCAGTATTTT | CASSTGTSGGTYSTDTQYF
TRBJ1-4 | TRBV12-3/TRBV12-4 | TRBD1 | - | TGTGCCAGCAGGGAGGGGGCTGGTGATGAAAAACTGTTTTTT | CASREGAGDEKLFF
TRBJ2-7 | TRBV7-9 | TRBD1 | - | TGTGCCAGCAGCAGGACAGGGGATGTCGAGCAGTACTTC | CASSRTGDVEQYF
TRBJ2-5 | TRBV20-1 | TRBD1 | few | TGCAGTGCTTGGGGACAGGGGGCAGGAGAGACCCAGTACTTC | CSAWGQGAGETQYF
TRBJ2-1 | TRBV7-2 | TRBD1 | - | TGTGCCAGCAGCTTAGGGGGGACAGGGGGCCATGAGCAGTTCTTC | CASSLGGTGGHEQFF
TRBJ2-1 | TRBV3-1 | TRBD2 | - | TGTGCCAGCAGCATTACCGGGACTAGCAGCAATGAGCAGTTCTTC | CASSITGTSSNEQFF
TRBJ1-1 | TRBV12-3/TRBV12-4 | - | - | TGTGCCAGCAGTTTGTTCGGGGAGAACACTGAAGCTTTCTTT | CASSLFGENTEAFF
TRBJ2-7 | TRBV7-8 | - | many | TGTGCCAGCAGCTTAGCGTATCAGGGGACTTCCTACGAGCAGTACTTC | CASSLAYQGTSYEQYF
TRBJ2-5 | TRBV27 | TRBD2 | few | TGTGCCAGCAGTCTAGGTAGCGGGAGGACGGTGGCCCAGTACTTC | CASSLGSGRTVAQYF
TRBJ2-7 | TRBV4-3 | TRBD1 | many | TGCGCCAGCAGCCAAGAATGGGACAGGTACTCCTACGAGCAGTACTTC | CASSQEWDRYSYEQYF
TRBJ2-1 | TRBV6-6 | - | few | TGTGCCAGCAGTTACAGTTCGGGGTTCAGCTCCTACAATGAGCAGTTCTTC | CASSYSSGFSSYNEQFF
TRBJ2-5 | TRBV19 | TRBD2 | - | TGTGCCAGTAGTGGCCTAGCGGACCAAGAGACCCAGTACTTC | CASSGLADQETQYF
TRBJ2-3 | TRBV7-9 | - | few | TGTGCCAGCAGCTTGGACAGCCATAGCACAGATACGCAGTATTTT | CASSLDSHSTDTQYF
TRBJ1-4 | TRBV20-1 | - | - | TGCAGTGCTACCGGGGGGAATAATGAAAAACTGTTTTTT | CSATGGNNEKLFF
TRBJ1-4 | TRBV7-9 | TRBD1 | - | TGTGCCAGCAGCTTATTACGACAGGGTTCTAATGAAAAACTGTTTTTT | CASSLLRQGSNEKLFF
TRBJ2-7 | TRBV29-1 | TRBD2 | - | TGCAGCGTTGAAGATACCCGACGGGAGGCCTACGAGCAGTACTTC | CSVEDTRREAYEQYF
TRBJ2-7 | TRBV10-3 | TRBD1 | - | TGTGCCGGTTCGGACAGGGGCTACGAGCAGTACTTC | CAGSDRGYEQYF
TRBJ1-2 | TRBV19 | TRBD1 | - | TGTGCCAGTTCGGGACAGCCTGATGGCTACACCTTC | CASSGQPDGYTF
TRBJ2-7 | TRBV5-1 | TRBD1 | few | TGCGCCAGCAGCTTGGGGGGGACAGGCCGAAGCTCCTACGAGCAGTACTTC | CASSLGGTGRSSYEQYF
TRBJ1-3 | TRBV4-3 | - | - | TGCGCCAGCAGCCATGCCCGGGGGGGGAGAAACTCTGGAAACACCATATATTTT | CASSHARGGRNSGNTIYF
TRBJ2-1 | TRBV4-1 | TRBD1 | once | TGCGCCAGCAGCCAACTGAGACAGGGGTACAATGAGCAGTTCTTC | CASSQLRQGYNEQFF
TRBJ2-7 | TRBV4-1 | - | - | TGCGCCAGCAGCCAAGGGTTAGGAGGGTTTAACGAGCAGTACTTC | CASSQGLGGFNEQYF
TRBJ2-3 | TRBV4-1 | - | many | TGCGCCAGCAGCCAGACAGCAGTTTTTACAGATACGCAGTATTTT | CASSQTAVFTDTQYF
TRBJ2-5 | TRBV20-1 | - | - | TGCAGTGCCATACAGAGGGGGGAGGCCCAAGAGACCCAGTACTTC | CSAIQRGEAQETQYF
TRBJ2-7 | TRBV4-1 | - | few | TGCGCCAGCAGCCAAGAGGTGGAATACTACGAGCAGTACTTC | CASSQEVEYYEQYF
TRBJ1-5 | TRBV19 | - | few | TGTGCCAGTAGTCTCCACCCAGGGTCGGGGGGTCAGCCCCAGCATTTT | CASSLHPGSGGQPQHF
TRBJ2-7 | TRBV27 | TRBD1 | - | TGTGCCAGCAGTTTATCGACTCCCGGGACAGGAGGTTACGAGCAGTACTTC | CASSLSTPGTGGYEQYF